The T cell receptor (beta chain) under discussion was sequenced for a study of lymphopenia after photon versus proton radiotherapy. The CDR3 is 14 amino acids. V was pared by 7 bases and J by 2 bases, with 15 bases between. CDR1 is SNHLY, CDR2 FYNNEI, per germline. Sequenced by immunoSEQ multiplex PCR; TCRdb stores in-frame clones only, minus some. This table has under 80,000 clones, around 88% appearing once. The sequences come from peripheral blood, collected from a patient treated with photon-based radiotherapy. The origin of this receptor is a man in his forties or fifties with gastric cancer. The V call is TRBV2, the J call TRBJ2-7; possibly TRBD2 for D (5 bases). In nucleotides, the CDR3 is TGTGCCAGCATGATGGAGGCCGGCCCCTACGAGCAGTACTTC. It encodes CASMMEAGPYEQYF.